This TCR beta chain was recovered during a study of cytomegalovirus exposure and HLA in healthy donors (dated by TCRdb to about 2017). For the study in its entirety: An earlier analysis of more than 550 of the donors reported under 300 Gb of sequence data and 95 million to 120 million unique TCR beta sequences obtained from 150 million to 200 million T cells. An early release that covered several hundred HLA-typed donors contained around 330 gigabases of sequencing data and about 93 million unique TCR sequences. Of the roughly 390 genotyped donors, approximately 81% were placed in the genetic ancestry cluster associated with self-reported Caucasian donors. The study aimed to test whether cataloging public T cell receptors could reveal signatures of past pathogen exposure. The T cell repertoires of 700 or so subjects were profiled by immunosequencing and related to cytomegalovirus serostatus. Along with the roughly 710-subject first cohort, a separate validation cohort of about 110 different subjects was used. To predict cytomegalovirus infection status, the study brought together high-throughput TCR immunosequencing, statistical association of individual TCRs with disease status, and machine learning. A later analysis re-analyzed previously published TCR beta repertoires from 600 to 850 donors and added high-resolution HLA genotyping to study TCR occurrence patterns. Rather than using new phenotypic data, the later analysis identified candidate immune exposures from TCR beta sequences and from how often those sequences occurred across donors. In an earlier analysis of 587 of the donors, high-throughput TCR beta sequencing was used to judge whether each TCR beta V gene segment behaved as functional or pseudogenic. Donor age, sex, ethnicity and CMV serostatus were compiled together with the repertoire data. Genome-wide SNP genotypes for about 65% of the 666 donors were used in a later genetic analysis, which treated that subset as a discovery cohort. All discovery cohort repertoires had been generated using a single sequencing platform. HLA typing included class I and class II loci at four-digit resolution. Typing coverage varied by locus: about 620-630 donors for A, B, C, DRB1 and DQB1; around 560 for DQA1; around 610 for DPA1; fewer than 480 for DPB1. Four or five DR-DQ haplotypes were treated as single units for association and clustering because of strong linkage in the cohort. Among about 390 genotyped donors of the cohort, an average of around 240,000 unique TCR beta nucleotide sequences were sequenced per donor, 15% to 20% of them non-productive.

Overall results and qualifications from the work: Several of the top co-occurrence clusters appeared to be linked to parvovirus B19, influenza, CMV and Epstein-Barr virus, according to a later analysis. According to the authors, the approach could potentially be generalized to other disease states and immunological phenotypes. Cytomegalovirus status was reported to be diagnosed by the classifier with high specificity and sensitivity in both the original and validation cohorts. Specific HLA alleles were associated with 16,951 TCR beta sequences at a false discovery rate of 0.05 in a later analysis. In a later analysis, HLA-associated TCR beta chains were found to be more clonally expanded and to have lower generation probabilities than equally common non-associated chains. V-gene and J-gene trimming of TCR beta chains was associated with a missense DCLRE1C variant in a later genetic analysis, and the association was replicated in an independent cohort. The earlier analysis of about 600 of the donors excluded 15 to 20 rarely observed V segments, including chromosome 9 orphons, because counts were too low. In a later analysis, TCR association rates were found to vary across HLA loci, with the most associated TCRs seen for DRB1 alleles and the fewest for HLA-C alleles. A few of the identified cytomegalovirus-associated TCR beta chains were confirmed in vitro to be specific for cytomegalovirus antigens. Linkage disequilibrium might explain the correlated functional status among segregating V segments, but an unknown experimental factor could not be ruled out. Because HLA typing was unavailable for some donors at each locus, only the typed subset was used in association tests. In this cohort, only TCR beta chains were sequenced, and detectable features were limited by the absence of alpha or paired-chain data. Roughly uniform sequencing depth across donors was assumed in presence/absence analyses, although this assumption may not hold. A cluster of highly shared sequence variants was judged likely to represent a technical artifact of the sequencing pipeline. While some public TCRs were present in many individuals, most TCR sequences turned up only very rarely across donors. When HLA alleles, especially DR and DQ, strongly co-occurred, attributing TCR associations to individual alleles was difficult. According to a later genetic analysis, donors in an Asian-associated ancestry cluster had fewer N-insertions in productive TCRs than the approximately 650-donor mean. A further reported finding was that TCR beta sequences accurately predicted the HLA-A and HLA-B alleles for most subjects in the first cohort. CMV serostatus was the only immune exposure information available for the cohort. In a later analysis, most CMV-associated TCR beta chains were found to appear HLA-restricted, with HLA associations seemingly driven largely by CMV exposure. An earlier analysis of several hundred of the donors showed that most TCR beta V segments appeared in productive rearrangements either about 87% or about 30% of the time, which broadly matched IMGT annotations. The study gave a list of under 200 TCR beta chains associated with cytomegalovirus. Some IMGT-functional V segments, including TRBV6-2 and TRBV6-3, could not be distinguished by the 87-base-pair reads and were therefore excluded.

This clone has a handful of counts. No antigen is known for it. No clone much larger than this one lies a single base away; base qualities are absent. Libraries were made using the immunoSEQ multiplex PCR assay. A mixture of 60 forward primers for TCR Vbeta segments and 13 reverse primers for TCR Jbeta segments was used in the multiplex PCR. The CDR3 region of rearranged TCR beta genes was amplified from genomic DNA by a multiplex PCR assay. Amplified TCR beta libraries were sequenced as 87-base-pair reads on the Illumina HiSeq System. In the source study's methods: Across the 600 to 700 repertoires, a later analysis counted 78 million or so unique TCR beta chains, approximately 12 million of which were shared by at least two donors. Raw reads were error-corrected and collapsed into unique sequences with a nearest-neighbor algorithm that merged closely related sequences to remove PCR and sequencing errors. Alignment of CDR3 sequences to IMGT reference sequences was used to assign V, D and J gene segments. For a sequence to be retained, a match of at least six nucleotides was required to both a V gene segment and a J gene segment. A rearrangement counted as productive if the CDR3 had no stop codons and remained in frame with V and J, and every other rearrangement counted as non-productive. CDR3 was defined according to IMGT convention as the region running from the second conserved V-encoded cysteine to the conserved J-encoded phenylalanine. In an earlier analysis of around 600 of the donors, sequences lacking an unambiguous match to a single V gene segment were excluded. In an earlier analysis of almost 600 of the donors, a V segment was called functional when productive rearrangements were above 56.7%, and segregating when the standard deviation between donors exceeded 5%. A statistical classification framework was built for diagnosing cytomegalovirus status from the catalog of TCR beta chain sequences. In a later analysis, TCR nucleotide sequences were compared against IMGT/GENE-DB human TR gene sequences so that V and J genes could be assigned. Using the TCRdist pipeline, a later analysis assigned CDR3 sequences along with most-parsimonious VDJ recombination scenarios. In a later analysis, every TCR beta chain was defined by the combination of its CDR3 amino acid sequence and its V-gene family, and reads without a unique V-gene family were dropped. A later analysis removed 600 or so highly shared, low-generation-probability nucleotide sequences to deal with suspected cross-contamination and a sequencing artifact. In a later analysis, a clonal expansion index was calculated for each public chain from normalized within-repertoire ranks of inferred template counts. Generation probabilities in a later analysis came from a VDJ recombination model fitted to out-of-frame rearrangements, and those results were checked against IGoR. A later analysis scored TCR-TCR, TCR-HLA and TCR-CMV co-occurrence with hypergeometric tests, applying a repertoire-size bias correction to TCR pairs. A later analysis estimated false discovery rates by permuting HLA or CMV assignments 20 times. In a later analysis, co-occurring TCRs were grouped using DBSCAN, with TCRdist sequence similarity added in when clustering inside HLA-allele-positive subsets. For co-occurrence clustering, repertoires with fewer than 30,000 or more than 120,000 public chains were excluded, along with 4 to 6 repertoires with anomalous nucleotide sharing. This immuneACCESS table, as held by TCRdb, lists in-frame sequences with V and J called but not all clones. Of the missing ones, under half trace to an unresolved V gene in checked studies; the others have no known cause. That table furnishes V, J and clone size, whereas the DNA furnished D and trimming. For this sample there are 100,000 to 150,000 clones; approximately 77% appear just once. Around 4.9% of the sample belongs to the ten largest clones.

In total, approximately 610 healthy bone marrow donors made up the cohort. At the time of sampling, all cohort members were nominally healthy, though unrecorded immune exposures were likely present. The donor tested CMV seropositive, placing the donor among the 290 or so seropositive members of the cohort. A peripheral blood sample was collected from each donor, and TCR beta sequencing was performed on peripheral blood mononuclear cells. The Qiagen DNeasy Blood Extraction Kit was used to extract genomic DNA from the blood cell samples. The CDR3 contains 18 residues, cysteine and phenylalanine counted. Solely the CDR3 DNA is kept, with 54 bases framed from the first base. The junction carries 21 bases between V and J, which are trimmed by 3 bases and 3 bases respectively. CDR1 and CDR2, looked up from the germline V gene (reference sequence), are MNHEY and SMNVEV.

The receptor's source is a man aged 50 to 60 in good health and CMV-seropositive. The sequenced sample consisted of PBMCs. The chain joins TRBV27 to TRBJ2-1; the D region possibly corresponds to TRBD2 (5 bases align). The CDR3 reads CASSFRTPPIFLYNEQFF. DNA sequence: TGTGCCAGCAGTTTTCGGACTCCGCCCATTTTCCTCTACAATGAGCAGTTCTTC.